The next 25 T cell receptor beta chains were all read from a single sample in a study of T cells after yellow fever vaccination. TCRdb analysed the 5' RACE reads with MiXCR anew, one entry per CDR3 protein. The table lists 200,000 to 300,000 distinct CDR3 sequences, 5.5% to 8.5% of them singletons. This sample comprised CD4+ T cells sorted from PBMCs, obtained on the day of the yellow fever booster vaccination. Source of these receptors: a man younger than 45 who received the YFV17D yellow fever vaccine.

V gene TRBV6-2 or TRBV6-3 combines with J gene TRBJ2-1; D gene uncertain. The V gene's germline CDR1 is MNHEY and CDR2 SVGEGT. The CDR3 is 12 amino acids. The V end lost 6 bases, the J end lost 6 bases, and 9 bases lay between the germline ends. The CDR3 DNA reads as TGTGCCAGCAGGAAACGAAGCAATGAGCAGTTCTTC. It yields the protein CASRKRSNEQFF.

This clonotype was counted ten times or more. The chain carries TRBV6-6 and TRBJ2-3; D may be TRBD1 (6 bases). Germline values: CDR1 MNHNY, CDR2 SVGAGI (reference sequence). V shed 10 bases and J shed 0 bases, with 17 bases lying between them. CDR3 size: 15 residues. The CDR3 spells CATRTGRSSTDTQYF. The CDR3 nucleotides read TGTGCCACCCGAACAGGGCGTTCTAGCACAGATACGCAGTATTTT.

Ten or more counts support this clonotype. The CDR3 region has the DNA TGTGCCAGCAGTTACCCTCAAGAGACCCAGTACTTC. Translated: CASSYPQETQYF. The chain joins TRBV6-2 or TRBV6-3 to TRBJ2-5; D is undetermined. CDR1 and CDR2 from the germline V gene are MNHEY and SVGEGT. The CDR3 is 12 residues long. Trimming shortened V by 2 bases and J by 2 bases, and 3 bases separated the two germline ends.

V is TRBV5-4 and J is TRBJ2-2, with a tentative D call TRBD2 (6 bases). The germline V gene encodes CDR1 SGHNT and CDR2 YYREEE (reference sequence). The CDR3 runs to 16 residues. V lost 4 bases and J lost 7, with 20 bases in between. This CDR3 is CASSEMRRNGGGELFF. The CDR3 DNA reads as TGTGCCAGCAGCGAGATGAGGCGCAACGGGGGCGGGGAGCTGTTTTTT.

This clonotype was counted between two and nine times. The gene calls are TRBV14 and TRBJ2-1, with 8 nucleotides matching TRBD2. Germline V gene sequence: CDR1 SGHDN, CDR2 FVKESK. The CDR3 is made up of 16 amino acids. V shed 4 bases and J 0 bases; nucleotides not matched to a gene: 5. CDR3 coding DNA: TGTGCCAGCAGCCCCCATAGCGGGAACTCCTACAATGAGCAGTTCTTC. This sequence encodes CASSPHSGNSYNEQFF.

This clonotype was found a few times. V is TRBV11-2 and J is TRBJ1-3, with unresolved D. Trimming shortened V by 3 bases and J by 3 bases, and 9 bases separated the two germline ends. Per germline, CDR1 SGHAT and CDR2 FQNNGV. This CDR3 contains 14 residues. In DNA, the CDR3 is TGTGCCAGCAGCTTCGACCGGGGTGGAAACACCATATATTTT. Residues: CASSFDRGGNTIYF.

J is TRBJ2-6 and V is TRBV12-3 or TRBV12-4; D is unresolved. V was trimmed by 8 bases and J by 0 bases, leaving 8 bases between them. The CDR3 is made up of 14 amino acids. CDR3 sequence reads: CASGLSSGANVLTF. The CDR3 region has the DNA TGTGCCAGCGGCCTTTCCTCTGGGGCCAACGTCCTGACTTTC.

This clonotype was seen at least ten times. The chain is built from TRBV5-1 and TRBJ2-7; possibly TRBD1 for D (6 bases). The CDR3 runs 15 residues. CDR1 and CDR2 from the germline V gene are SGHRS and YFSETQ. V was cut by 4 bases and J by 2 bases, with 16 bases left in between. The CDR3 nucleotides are TGCGCCAGCAGCCCAAGACAGGACCGTCCCTACGAGCAGTACTTC. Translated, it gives CASSPRQDRPYEQYF.

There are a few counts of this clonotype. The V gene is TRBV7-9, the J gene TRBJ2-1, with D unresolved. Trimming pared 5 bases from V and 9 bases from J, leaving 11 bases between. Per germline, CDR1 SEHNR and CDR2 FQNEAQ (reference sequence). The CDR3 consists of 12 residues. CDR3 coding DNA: TGTGCCAGCAGCGCAGAAATCGGTGAGCAGTTCTTC. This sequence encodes CASSAEIGEQFF.

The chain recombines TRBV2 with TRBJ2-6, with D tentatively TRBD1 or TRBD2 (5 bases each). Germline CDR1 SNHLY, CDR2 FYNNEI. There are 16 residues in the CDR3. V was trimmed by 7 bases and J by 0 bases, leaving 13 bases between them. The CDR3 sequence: CASTLERGSGANVLTF. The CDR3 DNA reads TGTGCCAGCACCCTCGAGAGGGGCTCTGGGGCCAACGTCCTGACTTTC.

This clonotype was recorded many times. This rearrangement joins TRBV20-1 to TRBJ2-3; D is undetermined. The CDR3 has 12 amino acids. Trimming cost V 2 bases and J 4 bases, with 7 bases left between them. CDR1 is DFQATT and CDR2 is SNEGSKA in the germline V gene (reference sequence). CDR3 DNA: TGCAGTGCTAGAAGAGGTGCAGATACGCAGTATTTT. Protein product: CSARRGADTQYF.

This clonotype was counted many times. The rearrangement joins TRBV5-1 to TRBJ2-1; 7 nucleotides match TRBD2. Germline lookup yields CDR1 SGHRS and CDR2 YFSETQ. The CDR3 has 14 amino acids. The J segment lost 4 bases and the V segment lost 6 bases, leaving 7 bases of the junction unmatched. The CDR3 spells CASKRLADYNEQFF. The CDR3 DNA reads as TGCGCCAGCAAGAGGCTAGCGGATTACAATGAGCAGTTCTTC. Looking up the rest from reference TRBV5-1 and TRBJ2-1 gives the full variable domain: KAGVTQTPRYLIKTRGQQVTLSCSPISGHRSVSWYQQTPGQGLQFLFEYFSETQRNKGNFPGRFSGRQFSNSRSEMNVSTLELGDSALYLCASKRLADYNEQFFGPGTRLTVL.

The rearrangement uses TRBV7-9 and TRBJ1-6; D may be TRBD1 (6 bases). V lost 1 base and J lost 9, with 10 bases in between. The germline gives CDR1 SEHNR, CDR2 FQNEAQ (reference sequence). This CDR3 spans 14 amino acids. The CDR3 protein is CASSLDQGSSPLHF. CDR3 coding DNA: TGTGCCAGCAGCTTAGATCAGGGGAGTTCACCCCTCCACTTT. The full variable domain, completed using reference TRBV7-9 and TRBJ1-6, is DTGVSQNPRHKITKRGQNVTFRCDPISEHNRLYWYRQTLGQGPEFLTYFQNEAQLEKSRLLSDRFSAERPKGSFSTLEIQRTEQGDSAMYLCASSLDQGSSPLHFGNGTRLTVT.

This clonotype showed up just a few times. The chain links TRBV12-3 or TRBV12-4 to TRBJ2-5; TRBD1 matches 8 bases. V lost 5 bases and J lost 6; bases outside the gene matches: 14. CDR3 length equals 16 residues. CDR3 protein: CASSKPGQVDGKTQYF. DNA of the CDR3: TGTGCCAGCAGTAAGCCGGGACAGGTGGACGGGAAGACCCAGTACTTC.

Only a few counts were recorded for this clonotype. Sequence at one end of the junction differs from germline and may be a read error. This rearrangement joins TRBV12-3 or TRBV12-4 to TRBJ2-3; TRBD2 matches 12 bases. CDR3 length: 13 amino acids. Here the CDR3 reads CASRLSTSGSKNF. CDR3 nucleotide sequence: TGTGCCAGCAGGCTATCGACTAGCGGGAGCAAAAACTTT.

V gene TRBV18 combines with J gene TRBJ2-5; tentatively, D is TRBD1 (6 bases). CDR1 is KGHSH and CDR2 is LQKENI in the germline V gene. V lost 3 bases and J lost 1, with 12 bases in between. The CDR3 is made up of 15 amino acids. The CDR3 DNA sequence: TGTGCCAGCTCACCTCTTGGACAGTTCCAAGAGACCCAGTACTTC. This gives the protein CASSPLGQFQETQYF.

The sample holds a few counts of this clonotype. DNA for the CDR3: TGTGCCAGCAGCAAGGGGGACAGGGGCGGTTTGGATGGCTACACCTTC. This sequence encodes CASSKGDRGGLDGYTF. The chain carries TRBV7-2 and TRBJ1-2; 10 nucleotides align to TRBD1. The V segment lost 5 bases and the J segment 6 bases; nucleotides outside the gene matches: 12. The CDR3 loop spans 16 amino acids. Germline CDR1 is SGHTA and CDR2 is FQGNSA. Full variable domain (outside the CDR3, taken from reference TRBV7-2 and TRBJ1-2): GAGVSQSPSNKVTEKGKDVELRCDPISGHTALYWYRQSLGQGLEFLIYFQGNSAPDKSGLPSDRFSAERTGGSVSTLTIQRTQQEDSAVYLCASSKGDRGGLDGYTFGSGTRLTVV.

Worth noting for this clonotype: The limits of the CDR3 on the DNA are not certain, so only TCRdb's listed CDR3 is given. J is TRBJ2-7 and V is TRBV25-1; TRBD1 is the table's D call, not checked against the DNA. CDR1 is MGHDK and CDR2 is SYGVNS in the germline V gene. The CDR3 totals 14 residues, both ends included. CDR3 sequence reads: CASREVGRGAPMDF.

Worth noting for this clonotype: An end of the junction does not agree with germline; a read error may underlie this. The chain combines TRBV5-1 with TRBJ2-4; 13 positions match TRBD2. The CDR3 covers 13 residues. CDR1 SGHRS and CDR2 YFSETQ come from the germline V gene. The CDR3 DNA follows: TGCGCCAGCAGCTTGGATCCGGGACTAGCGGGGCTCTTC. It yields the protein CASSLDPGLAGLF.

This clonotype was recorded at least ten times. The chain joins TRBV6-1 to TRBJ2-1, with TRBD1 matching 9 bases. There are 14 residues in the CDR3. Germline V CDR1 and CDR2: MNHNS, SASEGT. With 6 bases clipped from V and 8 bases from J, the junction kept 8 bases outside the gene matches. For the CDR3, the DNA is TGTGCCAGCAGACGGGACAGGGAAGTCGATGAGCAGTTCTTC. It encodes CASRRDREVDEQFF.

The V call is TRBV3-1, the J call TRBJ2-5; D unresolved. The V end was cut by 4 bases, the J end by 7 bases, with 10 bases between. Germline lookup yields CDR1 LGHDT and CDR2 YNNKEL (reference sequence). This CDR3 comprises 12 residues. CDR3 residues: CASSLPLRTQYF. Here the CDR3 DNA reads TGTGCCAGCAGCCTCCCTCTAAGGACCCAGTACTTC.

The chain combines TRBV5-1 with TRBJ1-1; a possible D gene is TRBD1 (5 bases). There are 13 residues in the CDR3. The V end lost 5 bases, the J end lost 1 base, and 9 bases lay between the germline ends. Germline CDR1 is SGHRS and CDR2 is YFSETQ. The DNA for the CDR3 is TGCGCCAGCAGTCAAAGGGGGAACACTGAAGCTTTCTTT. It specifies CASSQRGNTEAFF.

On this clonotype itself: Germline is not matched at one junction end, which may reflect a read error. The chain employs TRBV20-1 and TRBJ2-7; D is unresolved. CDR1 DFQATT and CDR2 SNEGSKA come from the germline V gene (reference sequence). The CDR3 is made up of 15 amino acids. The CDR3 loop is CCARDSATHIPEQYF. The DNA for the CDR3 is TGCTGTGCTAGAGATTCGGCCACCCACATTCCCGAGCAGTACTTC.

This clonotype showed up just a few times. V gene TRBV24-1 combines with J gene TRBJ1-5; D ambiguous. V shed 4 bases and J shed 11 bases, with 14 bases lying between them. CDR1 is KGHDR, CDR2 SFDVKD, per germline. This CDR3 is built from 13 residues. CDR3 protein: CATSEAADVAQHF. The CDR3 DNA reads TGTGCCACCAGTGAGGCAGCCGATGTGGCCCAGCATTTT.

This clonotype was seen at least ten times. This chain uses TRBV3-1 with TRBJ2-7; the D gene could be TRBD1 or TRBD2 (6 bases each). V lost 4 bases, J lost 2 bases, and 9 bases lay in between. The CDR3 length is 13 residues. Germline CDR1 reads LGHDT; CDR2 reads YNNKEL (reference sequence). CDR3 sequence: CASSRRGTYEQYF. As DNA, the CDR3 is TGTGCCAGCAGCCGGAGGGGGACCTACGAGCAGTACTTC.